These 10 T cell receptor beta chains were all obtained from the same sample, sequenced in a study of regulatory T cells in long-lasting Graves disease. The time point was: newly diagnosed GD, antithyroid drugs for less than 3 months. PBMC-extracted RNA yielded the TCR library. The authors built TCR beta libraries using iRepertoire HTBI primers and Arm-PCR of CDR3 regions. TCRdb processed the multiplex PCR reads anew with MiXCR; each CDR3 protein has one entry. Here the sample spans approximately 350,000 distinct CDR3 sequences, approximately 15% being singletons. This sample was also put to use in a study of T cells in Graves' hyperthyroidism and ophthalmopathy.

The source was peripheral blood mononuclear cells (PBMCs), collected at new diagnosis, from a patient treated with antithyroid drugs. The receptors here all came from a middle-aged man with Graves disease.

In this sample, this clonotype turned up many times. The chain carries TRBV12-3 or TRBV12-4 and TRBJ1-1; D ambiguous. Deletions cut 6 bases from V and 0 bases from J, with 11 bases between. This CDR3 is 14 amino acids long. CDR3 nucleotides: TGTGCCAGCAGCTTAAGGAGGCTGAACACTGAAGCTTTCTTT. Its translation: CASSLRRLNTEAFF.

This clonotype came up a few times. V usage is TRBV5-1 and J usage is TRBJ2-1; 14 bases fit TRBD2. The CDR3 sequence is 15 residues long. Trimming at V came to 7 bases and at J to 6 bases, leaving 6 bases not matched to a gene. Germline loops: CDR1 SGHRS, CDR2 YFSETQ. The CDR3 DNA reads as TGCGCCAGCTGTTGGACTAGCGGGGGGCGCAATGAGCAGTTCTTC. Residues: CASCWTSGGRNEQFF.

A remark on this clonotype: A read error is possible here, since a much larger clone lies one base away. This chain uses TRBV28 with TRBJ1-1; TRBD1 matches at 10 bases. This CDR3 has 15 residues. Germline-derived CDR1 and CDR2 are MDHEN and SYDVKM. The V and J ends lost 5 bases and 3 bases, in that order; junction bases with no gene match: 6. CDR3 protein: CASSPWTGGHTEAFF. The CDR3 nucleotides are TGTGCCAGCAGTCCTTGGACAGGGGGACACACTGAAGCTTTCTTT. Using reference TRBV28 and TRBJ1-1 for the parts outside the CDR3, the full variable domain is DVKVTQSSRYLVKRTGEKVFLECVQDMDHENMFWYRQDPGLGLRLIYFSYDVKMKEKGDIPEGYSVSREKKERFSLILESASTNQTSMYLCASSPWTGGHTEAFFGQGTRLTVV.

The chain is built from TRBV15 and TRBJ1-4; no definite D call. This CDR3 is built from 16 residues. CDR1 and CDR2 (germline): LNHNV, YYDKDF (reference sequence). V lost 0 bases, J lost 2 bases, and 10 bases lay in between. In nucleotides, the CDR3 is TGTGCCACCAGCAGAGATCTATTTGGGACTAATGAAAAACTGTTTTTT. Its protein product is CATSRDLFGTNEKLFF.

This clonotype was observed at least ten times. The chain combines TRBV6-1 with TRBJ2-7, with 10 nucleotides matching TRBD1. V shed 8 bases and J 4 bases; nucleotides not matched to a gene: 11. Germline-derived CDR1 and CDR2 are MNHNS and SASEGT. This CDR3 spans 15 amino acids. The CDR3, as DNA: TGTGCCAGCTCCCGAGGGACAGGGGACCCTTACGAGCAGTACTTC. Protein sequence: CASSRGTGDPYEQYF.

The chain joins TRBV11-1 to TRBJ2-6, with D perhaps matching TRBD1 (6 bases). Germline loops: CDR1 SGHAT, CDR2 FQDESV (reference sequence). The V end lost 2 bases, the J end lost 0 bases, and 8 bases lay between the germline ends. CDR3 size: 16 residues. The CDR3 here is CASSLMTGSGANVLTF. The CDR3 DNA follows: TGTGCCAGCAGCTTAATGACAGGCTCTGGGGCCAACGTCCTGACTTTC.

The V and J genes are TRBV7-9 and TRBJ2-1; D remains unclear. V lost 1 base and J 12 bases, leaving 4 bases between the germline ends. Per germline, CDR1 SEHNR and CDR2 FQNEAQ (reference sequence). The CDR3 loop spans 10 amino acids. The CDR3 loop is CASSLVGQFF. The CDR3 nucleotides are TGTGCCAGCAGCTTAGTGGGGCAGTTCTTC.

This chain uses TRBV6-1 with TRBJ1-5; 7 bases align to TRBD1. This CDR3 has 16 residues. Germline trimming cut 7 bases from V and 7 bases from J; bases unmatched to any gene: 16. CDR1 is MNHNS and CDR2 is SASEGT in the germline V gene. This chain's CDR3 is CASNFAEGAPVQPQHF. The CDR3 bases are TGTGCCAGCAACTTCGCGGAGGGGGCGCCGGTCCAGCCCCAGCATTTT.

This clonotype was counted a few times. CDR3 sequence: CASSLLGLAGYEQYF. The DNA of the CDR3 is TGTGCCAGCAGCTTACTGGGACTAGCGGGCTACGAGCAGTACTTC. The V call is TRBV7-2, the J call TRBJ2-7, with 12 bases matching TRBD2. Germline CDR1 SGHTA, CDR2 FQGNSA. The CDR3 is made up of 15 amino acids. With V trimmed by 2 bases and J by 3 bases, 2 bases remained unmatched.

This clonotype was seen at least ten times. V gene TRBV11-3 combines with J gene TRBJ2-7, with D hard to call. The germline V and J ends were trimmed by 4 bases and 0 bases, with 10 bases remaining between them. Germline loops: CDR1 SGHNT, CDR2 YENEEA. The CDR3 has 14 residues. CDR3 region: CASSSDGNSYEQYF. Here the CDR3 DNA reads TGTGCCAGCAGCTCGGACGGAAACTCCTACGAGCAGTACTTC. The whole variable domain, remainder taken from reference TRBV11-3 and TRBJ2-7, is EAGVVQSPRYKIIEKKQPVAFWCNPISGHNTLYWYLQNLGQGPELLIRYENEEAVDDSQLPKDRFSAERLKGVDSTLKIQPAELGDSAVYLCASSSDGNSYEQYFGPGTRLTVT.